The TCR beta chain under discussion was sequenced for a study of cytomegalovirus exposure and HLA in healthy donors. Study-wide findings and caveats: The presence/absence work took it that sequencing depth was about the same across donors.

Of note for this clone: No antigen is known for it.

PCR primers comprised 60 Vbeta and 13 Jbeta primers. Assay used: immunoSEQ multiplex PCR; TCRdb lists only in-frame clones, some missing. Its table lists tens of thousands of clones. Looked up from germline, CDR1 is LGHNA and CDR2 is YSLEER. The ends were cut back, 0 bases at V and 0 bases at J, with 19 bases in the middle. The CDR3 has 19 residues. V and J are TRBV4-3 and TRBJ2-3; D is perhaps TRBD1 (6 bases). Sequencing was performed on PBMCs. The TCR was taken from a female donor in good health and CMV-seropositive. The CDR3 DNA reads as TGCGCCAGCAGCCAAGATCCCCAGCTGACAGGTACTAGCACAGATACGCAGTATTTT. It yields the protein CASSQDPQLTGTSTDTQYF.